This T cell receptor (beta chain) is from a study of tumor-infiltrating lymphocytes in primary liver carcinoma. Study-wide findings and caveats: Tumors reached a significantly greater top-250-clone fraction than blood did (p = 0.039).

TCR beta cDNA was reverse-transcribed from about 500 ng of total RNA. The reaction used a constant-region primer and ProtoScript II reverse transcriptase. It was through three nested multiplex PCR rounds of slightly modified ARM-PCR that TCR beta libraries arose. TCRdb itself ran the multiplex PCR reads through MiXCR, one entry per CDR3 protein. Among about 21,000 distinct CDR3 sequences, over 75% were seen once, and the ten largest hold 35% to 50%. Both RNA and DNA were isolated together from around 20-30 mg of bulk tissue that had not been sorted. Surgical resection treated primary liver carcinoma in the patients. As concerns this clonotype: What it binds is not known. A read error may account for a junction end that differs from germline.

The sample taken for sequencing was liver tumor tissue from sampling region 1. Subset described: tumor region T1, superior pole. The TCR originated in a woman aged 30 to 39 with primary liver carcinoma and hepatitis B virus infection.

In nucleotides, the CDR3 is TGTGCCAGCAGCTTATTGACGGGAGTGATCTACGAGCAGTCCTTC. Translating it yields CASSLLTGVIYEQSF. The chain recombines TRBV11-2 with TRBJ2-7, with D possibly TRBD2 on 6 matching bases. The germline V gene encodes CDR1 SGHAT and CDR2 FQNNGV. The CDR3 consists of 15 residues.